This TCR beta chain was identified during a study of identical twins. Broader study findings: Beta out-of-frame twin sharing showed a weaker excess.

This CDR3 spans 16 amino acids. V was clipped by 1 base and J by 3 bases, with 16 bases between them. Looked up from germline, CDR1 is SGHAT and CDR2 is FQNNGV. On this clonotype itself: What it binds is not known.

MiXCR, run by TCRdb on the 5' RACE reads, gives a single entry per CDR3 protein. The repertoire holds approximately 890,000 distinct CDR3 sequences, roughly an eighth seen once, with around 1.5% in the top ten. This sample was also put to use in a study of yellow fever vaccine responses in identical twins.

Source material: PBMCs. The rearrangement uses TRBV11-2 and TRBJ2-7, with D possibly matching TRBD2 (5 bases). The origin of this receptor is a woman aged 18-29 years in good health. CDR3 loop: CASSLVPSPGLYEQYV. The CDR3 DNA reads TGTGCCAGCAGCTTAGTCCCCTCCCCCGGACTCTACGAGCAGTACGTC.